One and the same sample provided the 21 T cell receptor beta chains below, sequenced in a study of shared T cell receptors in the human thymus. Assay: immunoSEQ multiplex PCR; the TCRdb copy retains only in-frame clones and omits some. The sample carries 550,000 to 800,000 clones, approximately 85% recorded once. These records were also assigned to another study, of human thymus T cells.

The sample comprised thymocytes. Receptors originate from a girl under three years old with a congenital heart defect.

In DNA, the CDR3 is TGTGCCAGCAGTGCTCTATTGCGGGGGAGCACAGATACGCAGTATTTT. It is translated as CASSALLRGSTDTQYF. This rearrangement joins TRBV6-1 to TRBJ2-3; 7 bases match TRBD2. The germline gives CDR1 MNHNS, CDR2 SASEGT. This CDR3 is 16 amino acids long. Trimming cost V 4 bases and J 0 bases; bases outside gene matches: 7.

V and J are TRBV7-9 and TRBJ1-1; 7 positions agree with TRBD1. Looked up from germline, CDR1 is SEHNR and CDR2 is FQNEAQ (reference sequence). This CDR3 region has 15 residues. With V trimmed by 5 bases and J by 3 bases, 9 bases remained unmatched. The CDR3 nucleotides read TGTGCCAGCAGCCAATGGGCCACAGGGGACACTGAAGCTTTCTTT. Translated: CASSQWATGDTEAFF. Together with reference TRBV7-9 and TRBJ1-1, the CDR3 gives the full variable domain: DTGVSQNPRHKITKRGQNVTFRCDPISEHNRLYWYRQTLGQGPEFLTYFQNEAQLEKSRLLSDRFSAERPKGSFSTLEIQRTEQGDSAMYLCASSQWATGDTEAFFGQGTRLTVV.

The rearrangement joins TRBV19 to TRBJ2-7; TRBD1 aligns across 8 bases. The CDR3 runs 18 residues. The V gene end was trimmed by 5 bases and the J gene end by 8 bases; junction bases not matched to a gene: 23. Germline CDR1 LNHDA, CDR2 SQIVND (reference sequence). The CDR3, as DNA: TGTGCCAGTAGTCCTTCCGACAGGGGTGAAGTTGGGTTAGTCAAGCAGTACTTC. Protein sequence: CASSPSDRGEVGLVKQYF.

The chain combines TRBV4-3 with TRBJ1-2, with 7 positions matching TRBD1. The CDR3 sequence is 15 residues long. The ends lost 4 bases at V and 4 bases at J; junction bases unmatched: 9. Germline CDR1 LGHNA, CDR2 YSLEER. The CDR3 is CASSRRTGPSYGYTF. In DNA, the CDR3 is TGCGCCAGCAGCCGAAGGACAGGACCATCCTATGGCTACACCTTC.

Worth noting for this clone: The junction differs from germline at one of its ends, possibly a read error. The chain uses TRBV7-2 and TRBJ1-6; D is possibly TRBD1 (6 bases). The CDR3 has 12 amino acids. Per germline, CDR1 SGHTA and CDR2 FQGNSA. The CDR3 DNA is TGTGCCAGCAGCCCGGGGACATTCCCCTACTACTTT. This encodes CASSPGTFPYYF. The full variable domain, completed using reference TRBV7-2 and TRBJ1-6, is GAGVSQSPSNKVTEKGKDVELRCDPISGHTALYWYRQSLGQGLEFLIYFQGNSAPDKSGLPSDRFSAERTGGSVSTLTIQRTQQEDSAVYLCASSPGTFPYYFGNGTRLTVT.

V is TRBV7-2 and J is TRBJ1-4, with TRBD1 matching over 8 bases. Germline V gives CDR1 SGHTA, CDR2 FQGNSA. V shed 7 bases, J shed 7 bases, and the junction held 14 bases outside the gene matches. This CDR3 has 16 amino acids. The CDR3 region is CASTRQGMIVGEKLFF. Written as DNA, the CDR3 is TGTGCCAGCACCCGACAGGGGATGATCGTCGGTGAAAAACTGTTTTTT. Combining the CDR3 with reference TRBV7-2 and TRBJ1-4 gives the whole variable domain GAGVSQSPSNKVTEKGKDVELRCDPISGHTALYWYRQSLGQGLEFLIYFQGNSAPDKSGLPSDRFSAERTGGSVSTLTIQRTQQEDSAVYLCASTRQGMIVGEKLFFGSGTQLSVL.

The V call is TRBV5-1, the J call TRBJ1-1, with a possible D match to TRBD1 (6 bases). The CDR3 totals 14 residues. CDR1 and CDR2 (germline): SGHRS, YFSETQ. V was pared by 4 bases and J by 3 bases, with 13 bases between. The CDR3 coding sequence is TGCGCCAGCAGCCTCGGGACACCCCACACTGAAGCTTTCTTT. Its translation: CASSLGTPHTEAFF.

This clone was observed a single time. The chain employs TRBV15 and TRBJ2-2, with TRBD1 matching over 7 bases. This CDR3 is 14 amino acids long. J gave up 3 bases and V 9 bases, and 7 bases lay outside the gene matches. Germline-derived CDR1 and CDR2 are LNHNV and YYDKDF (reference sequence). Here the CDR3 DNA reads TGTGCCACAACTGACAGGGAAGACACCGGGGAGCTGTTTTTT. Translating it yields CATTDREDTGELFF.

This clone showed up just once. V is TRBV14 and J is TRBJ1-1; no clear D gene. The CDR3 is made up of 13 amino acids. The germline CDR1 and CDR2 sequences are SGHDN and FVKESK. The V end was cut by 1 base, the J end by 10 bases, with 13 bases between. Written as DNA, the CDR3 is TGTGCCAGCAGCCAAGTGCGAGGGTTGGGAGCTTTCTTT. Protein: CASSQVRGLGAFF.

This sequence joins TRBV28 and TRBJ1-2, with D tentatively TRBD1 (6 bases). V gave up 8 bases and J gave up 0 bases, with 10 bases separating them. The germline CDR1 and CDR2 sequences are MDHEN and SYDVKM. The CDR3 sequence is 13 residues long. CDR3 sequence: CASRRGPNYGYTF. DNA of the CDR3: TGTGCCAGCCGCAGGGGCCCTAACTATGGCTACACCTTC.

The V call is TRBV6-1, the J call TRBJ2-1, with D possibly being TRBD1 (5 bases). The V gene lost 0 bases and the J gene lost 5 bases, with 17 bases spanning the gap. The CDR3 covers 17 residues. Germline lookup yields CDR1 MNHNS and CDR2 SASEGT. The CDR3 loop reads CASSEALPGNWDNEQFF. The CDR3 nucleotides are TGTGCCAGCAGTGAAGCTCTTCCAGGGAACTGGGACAATGAGCAGTTCTTC.

This clone was counted only a few times. V usage is TRBV4-1 and J usage is TRBJ2-1; the match to TRBD1 covers 9 bases. V lost 0 bases and J lost 4; bases outside the gene matches: 13. CDR3 size: 19 residues. Germline-derived CDR1 and CDR2 are MGHRA and YSYEKL. The CDR3 sequence: CASSQDPSLAGTGYNEQFF. CDR3 in DNA: TGCGCCAGCAGCCAAGATCCGAGCCTAGCCGGGACAGGGTACAATGAGCAGTTCTTC.

The rearrangement joins TRBV7-9 to TRBJ1-1, with no clear D. Trimming removed 7 bases from V and 3 bases from J, with 18 bases in between. The germline V gene has CDR1 SEHNR and CDR2 FQNEAQ (reference sequence). The CDR3 spans 15 residues. The CDR3 here is CASTPRAGIYTEAFF. The DNA for the CDR3 is TGTGCCAGCACCCCCCGGGCGGGTATTTACACTGAAGCTTTCTTT. The full variable domain, in which reference TRBV7-9 and TRBJ1-1 provide the parts outside the CDR3, is DTGVSQNPRHKITKRGQNVTFRCDPISEHNRLYWYRQTLGQGPEFLTYFQNEAQLEKSRLLSDRFSAERPKGSFSTLEIQRTEQGDSAMYLCASTPRAGIYTEAFFGQGTRLTVV.

V is TRBV30 and J is TRBJ2-2; perhaps TRBD2 as D (5 bases). From germline, CDR1 is GTSNPN and CDR2 SVGIG (reference sequence). The V end was cut by 1 base, the J end by 6 bases, with 15 bases between. The CDR3 extends over 15 amino acids. CDR3 in DNA: TGTGCCTGGAGTGGGTCTAGCCGAGTCCCCGGGGAGCTGTTTTTT. This gives the protein CAWSGSSRVPGELFF.

V and J are TRBV2 and TRBJ1-6, with D possibly being TRBD1 (6 bases). The V end was cut by 5 bases, the J end by 7 bases, with 12 bases between. CDR3 length equals 14 residues. CDR1 is SNHLY and CDR2 is FYNNEI in the germline V gene. The CDR3 loop is CASSHRDKNSPLHF. CDR3 DNA sequence: TGTGCCAGCAGTCACCGGGACAAGAATTCACCCCTCCACTTT.

V usage is TRBV6-7 and J usage is TRBJ2-3; maybe TRBD1 (6 bases). TRBV6-7 is treated as an ORF (open reading frame) with a function not yet certain. The CDR3 contains 14 residues. The V end lost 5 bases, the J end lost 1 base, and 10 bases lay between the germline ends. The CDR3: CASSPGQCTDTQYF. Written as DNA, the CDR3 is TGTGCCAGCAGTCCCGGACAGTGCACAGATACGCAGTATTTT.

The rearrangement uses TRBV18 and TRBJ1-4; maybe TRBD1 (5 bases). Germline V CDR1 and CDR2: KGHSH, LQKENI. This CDR3 is built from 15 residues. V shed 1 base and J shed 7 bases, with 13 bases lying between them. CDR3 coding DNA: TGTGCCAGCTCACCACATCAAGGTCAGGGTGAAAAACTGTTTTTT. Translating it yields CASSPHQGQGEKLFF.

V gene TRBV7-6 combines with J gene TRBJ2-7; TRBD1 is a possible D gene (7 bases). There are 17 residues in the CDR3. Trimming took 5 bases from V and 3 from J, leaving 23 bases between them. CDR1 and CDR2 from the germline V gene are SGHVS and FNYEAQ. This CDR3 is CASSRRPAGQTIYEQYF. CDR3 nucleotide sequence: TGTGCCAGCAGCCGCCGCCCCGCGGGACAGACGATCTACGAGCAGTACTTC. Complete variable domain (other parts from reference TRBV7-6 and TRBJ2-7): GAGVSQSPRYKVTKRGQDVALRCDPISGHVSLYWYRQALGQGPEFLTYFNYEAQQDKSGLPNDRFSAERPEGSISTLTIQRTEQRDSAMYRCASSRRPAGQTIYEQYFGPGTRLTVT.

This clone occurred once. The CDR3 coding sequence is TGTGCCACCAGCAGAGATCGGTCCTCCCGGGGAGGGGAGCAGTACTTC. This sequence encodes CATSRDRSSRGGEQYF. The chain is built from TRBV15 and TRBJ2-7; 7 bases align to TRBD2. This CDR3 has 16 residues. V lost 0 bases, J lost 7 bases, and 12 bases stayed unmatched. The germline V gene has CDR1 LNHNV and CDR2 YYDKDF (reference sequence).

On this clone itself: This same CDR3 is encoded by further DNA sequences in the sample. The chain recombines TRBV11-2 with TRBJ1-6, with 7 bases that match TRBD1. Per germline, CDR1 SGHAT and CDR2 FQNNGV. This CDR3 has 19 amino acids. J lost 5 bases, V lost 9 bases, and 22 bases had no gene match. CDR3 amino acids: CASRRGRIALKQDNSPLHF. CDR3 sequence (DNA): TGTGCCAGTAGGAGGGGGCGGATAGCACTCAAACAAGATAATTCACCCCTCCACTTT.

This rearrangement joins TRBV7-6 to TRBJ1-5; unclear D gene. The length of the CDR3 is 15 residues. Trimming took 1 base from V and 5 from J, leaving 12 bases between them. Germline CDR1 reads SGHVS; CDR2 reads FNYEAQ. CDR3 nucleotides: TGTGCCAGCAGCTTAGGGAACTACCTTTATCAGCCCCAGCATTTT. It encodes CASSLGNYLYQPQHF.